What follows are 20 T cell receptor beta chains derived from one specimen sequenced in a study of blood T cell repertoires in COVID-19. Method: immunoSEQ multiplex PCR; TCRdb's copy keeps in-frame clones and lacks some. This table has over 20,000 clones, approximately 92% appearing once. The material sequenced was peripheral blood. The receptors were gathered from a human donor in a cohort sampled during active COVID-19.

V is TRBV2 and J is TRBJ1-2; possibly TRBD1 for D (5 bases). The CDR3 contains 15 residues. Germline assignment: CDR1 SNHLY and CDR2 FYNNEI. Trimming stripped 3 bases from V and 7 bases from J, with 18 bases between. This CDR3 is CASSEAGGRPSGYTF. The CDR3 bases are TGTGCCAGCAGTGAGGCCGGGGGGAGGCCGTCTGGCTACACCTTC.

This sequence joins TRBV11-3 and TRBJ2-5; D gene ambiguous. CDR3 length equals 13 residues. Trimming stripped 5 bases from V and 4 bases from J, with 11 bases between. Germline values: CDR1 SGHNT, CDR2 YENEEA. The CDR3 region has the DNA TGTGCCAGCAGCCCGTGGCCACGAGAGACCCAGTACTTC. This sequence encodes CASSPWPRETQYF.

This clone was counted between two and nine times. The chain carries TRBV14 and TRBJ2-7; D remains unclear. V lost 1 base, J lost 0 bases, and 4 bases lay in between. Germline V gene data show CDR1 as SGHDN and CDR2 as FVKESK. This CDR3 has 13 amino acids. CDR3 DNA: TGTGCCAGCAGCCAAGCAAACTCCTACGAGCAGTACTTC. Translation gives CASSQANSYEQYF.

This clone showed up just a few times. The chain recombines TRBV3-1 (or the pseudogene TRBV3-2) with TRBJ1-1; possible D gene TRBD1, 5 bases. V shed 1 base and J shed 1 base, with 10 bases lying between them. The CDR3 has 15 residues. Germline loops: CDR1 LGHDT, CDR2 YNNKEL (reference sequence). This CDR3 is CASSQGGGGNTEAFF. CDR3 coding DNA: TGTGCCAGCAGCCAAGGAGGCGGGGGGAACACTGAAGCTTTCTTT.

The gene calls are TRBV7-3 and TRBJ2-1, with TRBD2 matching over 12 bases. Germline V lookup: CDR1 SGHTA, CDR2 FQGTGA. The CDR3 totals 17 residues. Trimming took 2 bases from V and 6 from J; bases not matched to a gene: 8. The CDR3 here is CASSLVPLAGGVNEQFF. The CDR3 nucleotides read TGTGCCAGCAGCTTAGTCCCACTAGCGGGGGGTGTCAATGAGCAGTTCTTC.

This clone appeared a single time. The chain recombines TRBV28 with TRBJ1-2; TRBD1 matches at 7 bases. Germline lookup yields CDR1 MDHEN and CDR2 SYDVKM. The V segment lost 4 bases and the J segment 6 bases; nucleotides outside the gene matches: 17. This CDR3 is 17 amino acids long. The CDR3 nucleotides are TGTGCCAGCAGTTCCTCGGGACAGCCCATGGGTCGGCATGGCTACACCTTC. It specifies CASSSSGQPMGRHGYTF.

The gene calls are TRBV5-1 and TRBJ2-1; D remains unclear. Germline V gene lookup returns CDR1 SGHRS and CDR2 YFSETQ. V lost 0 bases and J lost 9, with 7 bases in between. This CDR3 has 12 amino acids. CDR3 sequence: CASSLVETEQFF. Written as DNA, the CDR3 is TGCGCCAGCAGCTTGGTGGAGACTGAGCAGTTCTTC.

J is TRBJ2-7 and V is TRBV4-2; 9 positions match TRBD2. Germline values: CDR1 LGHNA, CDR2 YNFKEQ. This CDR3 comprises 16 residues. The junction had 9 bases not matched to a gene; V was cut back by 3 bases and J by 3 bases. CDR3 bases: TGTGCCAGCAGCCAGGAGACTAGCGGCTTTTTCTACGAGCAGTACTTC. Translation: CASSQETSGFFYEQYF.

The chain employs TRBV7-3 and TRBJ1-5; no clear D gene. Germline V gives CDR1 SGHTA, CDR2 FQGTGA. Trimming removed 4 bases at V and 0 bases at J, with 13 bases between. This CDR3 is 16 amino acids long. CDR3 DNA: TGTGCCAGCAGCTATGACCGACTCAATAGCAATCAGCCCCAGCATTTT. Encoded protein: CASSYDRLNSNQPQHF.

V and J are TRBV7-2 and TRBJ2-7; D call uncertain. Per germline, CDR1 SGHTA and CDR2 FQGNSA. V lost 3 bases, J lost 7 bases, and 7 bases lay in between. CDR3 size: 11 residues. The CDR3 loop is CASSFIEEQYF. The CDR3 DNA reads TGTGCCAGCAGCTTTATCGAGGAGCAGTACTTC.

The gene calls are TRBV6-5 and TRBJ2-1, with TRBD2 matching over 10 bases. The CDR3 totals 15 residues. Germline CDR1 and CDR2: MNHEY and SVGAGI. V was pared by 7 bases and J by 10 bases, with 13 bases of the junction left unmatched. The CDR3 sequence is CASIPASGRVREQFF. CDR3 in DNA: TGTGCCAGCATCCCGGCTAGCGGGAGAGTTAGGGAGCAGTTCTTC.

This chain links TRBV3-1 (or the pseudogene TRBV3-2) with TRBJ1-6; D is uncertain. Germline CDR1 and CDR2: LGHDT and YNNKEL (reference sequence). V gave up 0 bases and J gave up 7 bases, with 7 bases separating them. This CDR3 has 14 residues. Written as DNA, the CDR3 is TGTGCCAGCAGCCAAGAAGCCCAAAATTCACCCCTCCACTTT. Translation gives CASSQEAQNSPLHF.

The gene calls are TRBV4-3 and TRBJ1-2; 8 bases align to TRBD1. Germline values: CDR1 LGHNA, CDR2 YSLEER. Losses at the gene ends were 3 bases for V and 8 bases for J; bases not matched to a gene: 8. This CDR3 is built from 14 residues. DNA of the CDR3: TGCGCCAGCAGCCAGGATTGGACAGGGTACGGCTACACCTTC. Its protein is CASSQDWTGYGYTF.

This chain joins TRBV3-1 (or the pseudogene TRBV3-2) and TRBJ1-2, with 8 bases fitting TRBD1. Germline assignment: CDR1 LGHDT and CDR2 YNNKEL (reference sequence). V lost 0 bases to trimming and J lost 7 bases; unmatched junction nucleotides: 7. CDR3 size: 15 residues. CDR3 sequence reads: CASSQDGAGGSGYTF. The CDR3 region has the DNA TGTGCCAGCAGCCAAGATGGTGCAGGGGGCTCTGGCTACACCTTC.

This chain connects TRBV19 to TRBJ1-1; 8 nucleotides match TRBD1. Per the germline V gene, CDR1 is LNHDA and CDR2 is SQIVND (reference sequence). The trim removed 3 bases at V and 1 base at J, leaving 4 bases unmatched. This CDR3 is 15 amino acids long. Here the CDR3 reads CASSIGGTGNTEAFF. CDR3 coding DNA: TGTGCCAGTAGTATTGGGGGGACAGGGAACACTGAAGCTTTCTTT.

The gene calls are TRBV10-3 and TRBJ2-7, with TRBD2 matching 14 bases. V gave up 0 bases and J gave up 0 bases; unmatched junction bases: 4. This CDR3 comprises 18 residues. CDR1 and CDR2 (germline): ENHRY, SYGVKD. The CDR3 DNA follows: TGTGCCATCAGTGAGTCTTGGACTAGCGGGGGGAGCTCCTACGAGCAGTACTTC. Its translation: CAISESWTSGGSSYEQYF.

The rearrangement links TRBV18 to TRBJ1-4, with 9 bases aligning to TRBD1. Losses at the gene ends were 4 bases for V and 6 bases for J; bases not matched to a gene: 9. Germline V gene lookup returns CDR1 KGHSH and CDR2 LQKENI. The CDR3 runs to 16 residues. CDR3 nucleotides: TGTGCCAGCTCACTTTATACAGGGGGCGCAGATGAAAAACTGTTTTTT. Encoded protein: CASSLYTGGADEKLFF.

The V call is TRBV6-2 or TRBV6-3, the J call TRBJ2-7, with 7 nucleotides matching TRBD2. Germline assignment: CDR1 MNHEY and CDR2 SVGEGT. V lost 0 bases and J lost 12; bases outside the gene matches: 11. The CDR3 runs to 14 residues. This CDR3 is CASSYSVRAGPVYF. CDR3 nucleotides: TGTGCCAGCAGTTACTCCGTTCGAGCGGGGCCCGTGTACTTC.

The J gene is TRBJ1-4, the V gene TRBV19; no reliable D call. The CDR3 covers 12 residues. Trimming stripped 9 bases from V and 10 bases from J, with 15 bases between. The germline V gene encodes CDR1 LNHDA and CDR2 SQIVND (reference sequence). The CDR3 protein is CASCGEDLKLFF. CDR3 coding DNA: TGTGCCAGCTGTGGGGAGGATTTAAAACTGTTTTTT.

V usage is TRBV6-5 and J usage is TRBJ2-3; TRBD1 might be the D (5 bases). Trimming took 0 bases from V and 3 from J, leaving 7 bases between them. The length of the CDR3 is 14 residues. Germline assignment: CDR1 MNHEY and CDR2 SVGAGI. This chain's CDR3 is CASSYSKGTDTQYF. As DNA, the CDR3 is TGTGCCAGCAGTTACTCGAAGGGGACAGATACGCAGTATTTT.